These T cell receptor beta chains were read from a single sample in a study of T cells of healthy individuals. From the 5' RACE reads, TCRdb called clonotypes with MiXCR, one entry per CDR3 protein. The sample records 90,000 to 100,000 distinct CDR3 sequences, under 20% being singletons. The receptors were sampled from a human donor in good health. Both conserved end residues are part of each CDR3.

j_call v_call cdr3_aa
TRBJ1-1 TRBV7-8 CASKGTQGSAFF
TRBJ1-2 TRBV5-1 CASSPGGLYGYTF
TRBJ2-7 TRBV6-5 CASSYSKGTQNYEQYF
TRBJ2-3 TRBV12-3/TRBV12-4 CASTVRTDTQYF
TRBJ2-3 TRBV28 CASSRGGRDTQYF
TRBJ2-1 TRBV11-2 CASSFVSGPNNEQFF
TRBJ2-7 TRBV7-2 CASSLLKGQAGSEQYF
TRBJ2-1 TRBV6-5 CASSYYGGRGEQFF
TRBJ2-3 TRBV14 CASSQGILAGTSFHTQYF
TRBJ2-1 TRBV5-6 CASSLARREDYYNEQFF
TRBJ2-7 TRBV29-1 CSVVTGQTYEQYF
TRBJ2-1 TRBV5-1 CASSLRTGQYNEQFF
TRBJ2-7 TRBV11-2 CASSLGTPYYEQYF
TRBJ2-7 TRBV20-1 CSAVTYRRSYEQYF
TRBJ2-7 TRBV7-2 CASSLWDGSYEQYF
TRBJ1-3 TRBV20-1 CSVVVSGNTIYF
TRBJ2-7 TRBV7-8 CASSKGNEQYF
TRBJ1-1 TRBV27 CASSSTGGWHTEAFF
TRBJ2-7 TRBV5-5 CASSRSDYEQYF
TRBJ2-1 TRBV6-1 CASGGSTLNEQFF
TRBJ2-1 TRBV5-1 CASSSLRRYNEQFF
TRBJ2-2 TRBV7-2 CASRVLNTGELFF
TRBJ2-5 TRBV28 CASRRGVGETQYF
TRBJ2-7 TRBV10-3 CAISVINRESYEQYF
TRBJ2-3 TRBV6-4 CASSDSHSTDTQYF
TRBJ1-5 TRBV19 CASKSSFGQPQHF